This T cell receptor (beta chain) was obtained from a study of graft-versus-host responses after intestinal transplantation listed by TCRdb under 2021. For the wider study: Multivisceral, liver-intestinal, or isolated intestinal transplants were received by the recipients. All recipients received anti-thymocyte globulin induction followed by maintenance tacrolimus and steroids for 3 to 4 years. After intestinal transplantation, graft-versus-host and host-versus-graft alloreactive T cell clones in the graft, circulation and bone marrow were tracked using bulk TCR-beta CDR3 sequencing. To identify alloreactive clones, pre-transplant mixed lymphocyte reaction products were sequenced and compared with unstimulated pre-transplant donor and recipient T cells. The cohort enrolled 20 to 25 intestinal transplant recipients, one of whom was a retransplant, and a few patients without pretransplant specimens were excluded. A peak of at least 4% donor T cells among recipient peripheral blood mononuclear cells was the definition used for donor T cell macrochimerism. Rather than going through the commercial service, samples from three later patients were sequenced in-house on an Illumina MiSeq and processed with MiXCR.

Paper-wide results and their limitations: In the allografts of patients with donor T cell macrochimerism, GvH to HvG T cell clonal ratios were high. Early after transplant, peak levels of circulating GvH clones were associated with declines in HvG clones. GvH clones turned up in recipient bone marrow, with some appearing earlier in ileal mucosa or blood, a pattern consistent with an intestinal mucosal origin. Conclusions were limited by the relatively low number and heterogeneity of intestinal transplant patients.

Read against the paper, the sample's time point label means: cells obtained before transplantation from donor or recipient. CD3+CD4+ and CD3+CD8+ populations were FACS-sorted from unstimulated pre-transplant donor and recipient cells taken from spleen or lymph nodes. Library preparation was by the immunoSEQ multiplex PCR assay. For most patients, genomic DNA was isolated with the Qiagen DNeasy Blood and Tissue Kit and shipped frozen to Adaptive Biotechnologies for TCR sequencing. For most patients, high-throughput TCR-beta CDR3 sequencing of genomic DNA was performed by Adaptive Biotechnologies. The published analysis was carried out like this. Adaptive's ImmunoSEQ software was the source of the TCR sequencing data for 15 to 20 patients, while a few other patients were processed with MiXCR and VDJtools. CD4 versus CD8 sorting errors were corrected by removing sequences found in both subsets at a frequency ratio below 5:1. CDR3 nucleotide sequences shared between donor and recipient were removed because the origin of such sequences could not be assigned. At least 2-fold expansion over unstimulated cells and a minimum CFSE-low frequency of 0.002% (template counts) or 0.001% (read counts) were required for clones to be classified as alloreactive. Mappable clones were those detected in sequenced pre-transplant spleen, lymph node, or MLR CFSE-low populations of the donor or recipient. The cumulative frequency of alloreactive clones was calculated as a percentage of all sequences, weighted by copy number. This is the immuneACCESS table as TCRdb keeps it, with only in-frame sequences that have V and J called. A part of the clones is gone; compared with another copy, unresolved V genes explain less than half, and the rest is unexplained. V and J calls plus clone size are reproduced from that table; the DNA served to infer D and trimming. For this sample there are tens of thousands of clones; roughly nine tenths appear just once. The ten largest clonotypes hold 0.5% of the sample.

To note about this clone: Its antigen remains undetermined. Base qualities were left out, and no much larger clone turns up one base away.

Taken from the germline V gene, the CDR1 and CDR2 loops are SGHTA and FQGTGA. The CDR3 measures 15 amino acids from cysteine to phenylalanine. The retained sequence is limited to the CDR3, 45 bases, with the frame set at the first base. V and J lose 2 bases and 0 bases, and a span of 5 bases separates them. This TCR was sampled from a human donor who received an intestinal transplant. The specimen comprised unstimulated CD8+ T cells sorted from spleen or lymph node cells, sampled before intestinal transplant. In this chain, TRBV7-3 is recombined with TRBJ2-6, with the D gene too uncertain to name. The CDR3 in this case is CASSLYPSGANVLTF. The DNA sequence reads TGTGCCAGCAGCTTATATCCCTCTGGGGCCAACGTCCTGACTTTC. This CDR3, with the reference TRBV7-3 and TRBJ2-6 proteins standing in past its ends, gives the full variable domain GAGVSQTPSNKVTEKGKYVELRCDPISGHTALYWYRQSLGQGPEFLIYFQGTGAADDSGLPNDRFFAVRPEGSVSTLKIQRTERGDSAVYLCASSLYPSGANVLTFGAGSRLTVL.